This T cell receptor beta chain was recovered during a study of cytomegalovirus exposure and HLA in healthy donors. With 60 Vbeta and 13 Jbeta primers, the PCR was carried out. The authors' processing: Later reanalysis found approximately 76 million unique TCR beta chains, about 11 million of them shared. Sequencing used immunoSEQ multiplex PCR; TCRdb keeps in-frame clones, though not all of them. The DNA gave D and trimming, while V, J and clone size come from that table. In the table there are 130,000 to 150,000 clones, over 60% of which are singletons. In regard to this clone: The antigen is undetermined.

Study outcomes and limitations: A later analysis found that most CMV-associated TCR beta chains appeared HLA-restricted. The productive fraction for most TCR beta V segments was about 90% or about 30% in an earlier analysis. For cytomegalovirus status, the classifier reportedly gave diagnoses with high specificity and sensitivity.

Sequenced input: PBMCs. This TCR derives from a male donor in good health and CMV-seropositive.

In DNA, the CDR3 is TGTGCCAGCATGGGGCTAGCGGGGGGCTCGGCGAACACCGGGGAGCTGTTTTTT. Amino acid sequence: CASMGLAGGSANTGELFF. The chain recombines TRBV7-3 with TRBJ2-2; 11 nucleotides agree with TRBD2. From germline, CDR1 is SGHTA and CDR2 FQGTGA. The CDR3 totals 18 residues. The trim removed 7 bases at V and 0 bases at J, leaving 10 bases unmatched.